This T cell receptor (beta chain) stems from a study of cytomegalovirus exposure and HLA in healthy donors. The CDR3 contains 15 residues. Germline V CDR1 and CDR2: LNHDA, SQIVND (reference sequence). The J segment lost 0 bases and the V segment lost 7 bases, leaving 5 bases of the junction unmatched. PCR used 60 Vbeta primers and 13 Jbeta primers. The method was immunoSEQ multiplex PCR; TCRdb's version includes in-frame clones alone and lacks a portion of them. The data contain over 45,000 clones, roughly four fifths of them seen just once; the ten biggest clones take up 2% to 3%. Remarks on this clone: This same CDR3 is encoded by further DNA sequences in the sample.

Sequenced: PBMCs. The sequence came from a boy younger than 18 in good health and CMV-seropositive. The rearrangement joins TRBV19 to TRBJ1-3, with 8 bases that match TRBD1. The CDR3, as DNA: TGTGCCAGTATTGGGACAGGTTTCTCTGGAAACACCATATATTTT. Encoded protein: CASIGTGFSGNTIYF.